This TCR beta chain was identified during a study of shared clonotypes between healthy human individuals. Genomic DNA from unsorted samples was obtained from approximately 96 million PBMCs (per sample). Germline loops: CDR1 MGHRA, CDR2 YSYEKL. The length of the CDR3 is 14 residues. V lost 10 bases to trimming and J lost 2 bases, with 17 bases between them. Every immunoSEQ plate was one replicate of a subset's evenly spread DNA. Sequencing used immunoSEQ multiplex PCR; TCRdb keeps in-frame clones, though not all of them. This sample has about 490,000 clones, with 76% found just once. Concerning this clone: Distinct nucleotide sequences in the sample also encode this CDR3.

This sequence was found in a middle-aged woman in good health. Some clones in this sample may be carry-over from other donors' samples. The J gene is TRBJ1-1, the V gene TRBV4-1; weak D call: TRBD1 (5 bases). Sequences were obtained from PBMCs. The CDR3 loop reads CATRGLLRNTEAFF. DNA of the CDR3: TGCGCCACGCGGGGACTACTCCGAAACACTGAAGCTTTCTTT.